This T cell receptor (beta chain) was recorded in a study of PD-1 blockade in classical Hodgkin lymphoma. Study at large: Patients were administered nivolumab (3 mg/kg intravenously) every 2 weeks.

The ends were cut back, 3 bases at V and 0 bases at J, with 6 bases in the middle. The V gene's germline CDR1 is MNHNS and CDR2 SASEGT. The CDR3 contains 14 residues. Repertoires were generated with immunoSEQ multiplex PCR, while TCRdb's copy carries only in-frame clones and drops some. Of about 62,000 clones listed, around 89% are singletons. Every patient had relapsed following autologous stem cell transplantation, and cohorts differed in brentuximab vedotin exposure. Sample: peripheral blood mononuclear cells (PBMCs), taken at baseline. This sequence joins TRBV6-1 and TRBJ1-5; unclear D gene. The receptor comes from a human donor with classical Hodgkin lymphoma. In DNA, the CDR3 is TGTGCCAGCAGTGATTGGAGTAGCAATCAGCCCCAGCATTTT. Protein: CASSDWSSNQPQHF.